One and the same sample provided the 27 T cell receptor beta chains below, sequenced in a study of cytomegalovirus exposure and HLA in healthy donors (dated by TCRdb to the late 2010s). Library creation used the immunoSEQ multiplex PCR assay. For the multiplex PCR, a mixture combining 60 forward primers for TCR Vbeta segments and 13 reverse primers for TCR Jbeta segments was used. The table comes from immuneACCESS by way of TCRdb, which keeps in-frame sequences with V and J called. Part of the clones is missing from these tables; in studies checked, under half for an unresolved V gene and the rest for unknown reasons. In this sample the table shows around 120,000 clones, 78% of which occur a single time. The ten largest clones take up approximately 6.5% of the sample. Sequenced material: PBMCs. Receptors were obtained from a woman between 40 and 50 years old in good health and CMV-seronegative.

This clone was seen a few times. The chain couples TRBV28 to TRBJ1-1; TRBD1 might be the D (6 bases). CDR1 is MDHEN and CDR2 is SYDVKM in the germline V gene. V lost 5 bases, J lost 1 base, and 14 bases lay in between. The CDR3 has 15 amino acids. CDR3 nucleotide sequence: TGTGCCAGCAGTCTTAGGGGGTGGGGGAACACTGAAGCTTTCTTT. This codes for CASSLRGWGNTEAFF.

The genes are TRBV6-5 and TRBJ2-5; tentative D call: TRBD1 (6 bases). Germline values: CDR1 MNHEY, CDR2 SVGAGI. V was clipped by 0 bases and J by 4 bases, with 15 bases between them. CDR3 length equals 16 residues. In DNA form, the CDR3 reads TGTGCCAGCAGTTACTCTACAGTGGGCAGGGGAGAGACCCAGTACTTC. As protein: CASSYSTVGRGETQYF.

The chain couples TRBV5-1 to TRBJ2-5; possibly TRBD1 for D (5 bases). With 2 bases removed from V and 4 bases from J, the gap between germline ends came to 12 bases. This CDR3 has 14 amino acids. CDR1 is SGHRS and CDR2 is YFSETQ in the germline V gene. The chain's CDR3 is CASSLVGPGETQYF. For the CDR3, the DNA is TGCGCCAGCAGCTTAGTGGGGCCAGGAGAGACCCAGTACTTC.

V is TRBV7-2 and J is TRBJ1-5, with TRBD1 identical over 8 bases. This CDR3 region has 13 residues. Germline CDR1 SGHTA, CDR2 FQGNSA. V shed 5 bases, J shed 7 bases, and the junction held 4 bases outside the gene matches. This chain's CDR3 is CASSPDRGQPQHF. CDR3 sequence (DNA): TGTGCCAGCAGCCCCGACAGGGGCCAGCCCCAGCATTTT.

The CDR3 DNA reads TGCAGCGTTGTCAGGCCGAACTATGGCTACACCTTC. Translation: CSVVRPNYGYTF. This rearrangement joins TRBV29-1 to TRBJ1-2; D is unresolved. The V end lost 4 bases, the J end lost 2 bases, and 8 bases lay between the germline ends. This CDR3 has 12 amino acids. CDR1 SQVTM and CDR2 ANQGSEA come from the germline V gene.

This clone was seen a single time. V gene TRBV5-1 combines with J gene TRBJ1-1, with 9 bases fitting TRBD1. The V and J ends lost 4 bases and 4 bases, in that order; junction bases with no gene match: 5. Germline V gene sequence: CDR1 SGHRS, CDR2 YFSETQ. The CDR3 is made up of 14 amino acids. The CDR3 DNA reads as TGCGCCAGCAGCGCGGACAGGGGAGTCACTGAAGCTTTCTTT. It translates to CASSADRGVTEAFF.

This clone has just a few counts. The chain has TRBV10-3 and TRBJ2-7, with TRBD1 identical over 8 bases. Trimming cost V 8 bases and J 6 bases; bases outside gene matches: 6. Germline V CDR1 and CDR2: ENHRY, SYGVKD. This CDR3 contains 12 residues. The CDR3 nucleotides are TGTGCCATCCGAGGACAGGGCGGCGAGCAGTACTTC. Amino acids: CAIRGQGGEQYF.

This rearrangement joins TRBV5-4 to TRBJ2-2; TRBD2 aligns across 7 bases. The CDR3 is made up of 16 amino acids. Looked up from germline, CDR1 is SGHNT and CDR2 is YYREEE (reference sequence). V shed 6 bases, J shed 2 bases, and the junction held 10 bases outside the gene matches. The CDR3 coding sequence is TGTGCCAGCACCCGAACCGGGGGGACCAACACCGGGGAGCTGTTTTTT. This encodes CASTRTGGTNTGELFF.

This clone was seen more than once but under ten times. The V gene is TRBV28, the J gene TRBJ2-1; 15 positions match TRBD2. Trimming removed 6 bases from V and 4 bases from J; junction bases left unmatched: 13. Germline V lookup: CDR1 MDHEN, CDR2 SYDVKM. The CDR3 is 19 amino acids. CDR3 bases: TGTGCCAGCAGCCGCGGACTAGCGGGAGGGCCGGGACGGTACAATGAGCAGTTCTTC. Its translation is CASSRGLAGGPGRYNEQFF. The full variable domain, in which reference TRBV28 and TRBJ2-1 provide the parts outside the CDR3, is DVKVTQSSRYLVKRTGEKVFLECVQDMDHENMFWYRQDPGLGLRLIYFSYDVKMKEKGDIPEGYSVSREKKERFSLILESASTNQTSMYLCASSRGLAGGPGRYNEQFFGPGTRLTVL.

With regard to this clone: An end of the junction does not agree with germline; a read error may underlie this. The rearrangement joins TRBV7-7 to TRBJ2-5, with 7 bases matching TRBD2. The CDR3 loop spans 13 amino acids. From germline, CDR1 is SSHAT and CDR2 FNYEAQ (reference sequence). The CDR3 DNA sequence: TGTGCTAGCAGCCCACTAGCGCAAGAGACCCAGTACTTC. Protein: CASSPLAQETQYF.

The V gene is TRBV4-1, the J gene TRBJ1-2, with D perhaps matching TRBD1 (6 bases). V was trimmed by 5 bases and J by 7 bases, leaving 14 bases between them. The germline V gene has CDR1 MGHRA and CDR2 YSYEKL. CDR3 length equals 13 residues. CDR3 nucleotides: TGCGCCAGCAGCACAACTAAAGGGGGTGGCTACACCTTC. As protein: CASSTTKGGGYTF.

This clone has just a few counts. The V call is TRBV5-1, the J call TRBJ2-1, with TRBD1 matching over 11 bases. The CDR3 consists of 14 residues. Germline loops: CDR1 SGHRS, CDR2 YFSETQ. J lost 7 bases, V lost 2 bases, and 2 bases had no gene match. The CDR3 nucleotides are TGCGCCAGCAGCTTAGGACAGGGGGCAAATGAGCAGTTCTTC. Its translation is CASSLGQGANEQFF.

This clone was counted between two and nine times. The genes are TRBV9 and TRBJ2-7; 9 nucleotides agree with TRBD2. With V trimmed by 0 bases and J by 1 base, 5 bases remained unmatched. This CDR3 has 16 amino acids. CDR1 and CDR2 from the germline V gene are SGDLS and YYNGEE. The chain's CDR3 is CASSVERTSASYEQYF. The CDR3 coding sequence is TGTGCCAGCAGCGTAGAACGGACTAGCGCTTCCTACGAGCAGTACTTC.

The CDR3, as DNA: TGTGCCACCAGCAGGCTGAATGAGGGTTATGAAAAACTGTTTTTT. This translates into CATSRLNEGYEKLFF. The V gene is TRBV15, the J gene TRBJ1-4; D is unresolved. The CDR3 covers 15 residues. V was cut by 3 bases and J by 6 bases, with 14 bases left in between. Germline V lookup: CDR1 LNHNV, CDR2 YYDKDF (reference sequence).

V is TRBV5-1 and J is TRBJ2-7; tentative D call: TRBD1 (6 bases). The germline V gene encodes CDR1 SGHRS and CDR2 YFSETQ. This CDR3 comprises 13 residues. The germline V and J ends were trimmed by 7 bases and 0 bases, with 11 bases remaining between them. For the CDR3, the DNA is TGCGCCAGCCACGACAGGAGCTCCTACGAGCAGTACTTC. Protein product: CASHDRSSYEQYF.

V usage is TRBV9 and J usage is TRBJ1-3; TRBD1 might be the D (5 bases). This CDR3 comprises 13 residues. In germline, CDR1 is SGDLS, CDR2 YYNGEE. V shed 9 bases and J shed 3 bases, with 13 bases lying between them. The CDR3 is CATPGGYGNTIYF. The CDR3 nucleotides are TGTGCCACCCCGGGGGGTTATGGAAACACCATATATTTT.

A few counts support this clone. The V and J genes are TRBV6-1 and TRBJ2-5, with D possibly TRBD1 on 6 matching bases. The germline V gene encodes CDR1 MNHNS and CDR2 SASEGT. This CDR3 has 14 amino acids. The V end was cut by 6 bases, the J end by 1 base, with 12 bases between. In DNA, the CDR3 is TGTGCCAGCAGGGAGGACAGCCGCCAAGAGACCCAGTACTTC. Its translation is CASREDSRQETQYF.

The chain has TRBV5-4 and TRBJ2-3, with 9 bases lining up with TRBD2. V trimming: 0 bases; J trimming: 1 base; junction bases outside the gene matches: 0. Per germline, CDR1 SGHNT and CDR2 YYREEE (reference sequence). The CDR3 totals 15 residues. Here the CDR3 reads CASSLGLAGTDTQYF. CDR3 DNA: TGTGCCAGCAGCTTGGGACTAGCGGGCACAGATACGCAGTATTTT.

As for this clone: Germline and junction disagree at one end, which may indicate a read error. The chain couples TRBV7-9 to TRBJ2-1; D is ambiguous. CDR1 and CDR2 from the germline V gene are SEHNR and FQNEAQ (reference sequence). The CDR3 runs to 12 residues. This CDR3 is CSSSSIYNEQFF. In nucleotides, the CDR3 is TGTTCCAGCAGCTCCATCTACAATGAGCAGTTCTTC.

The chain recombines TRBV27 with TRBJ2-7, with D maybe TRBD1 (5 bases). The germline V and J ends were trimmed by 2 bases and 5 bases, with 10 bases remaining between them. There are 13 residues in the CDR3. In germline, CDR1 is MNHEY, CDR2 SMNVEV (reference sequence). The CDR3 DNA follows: TGTGCCAGCAGTTTAGGGGCTAACCACGAGCAGTACTTC. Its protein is CASSLGANHEQYF.

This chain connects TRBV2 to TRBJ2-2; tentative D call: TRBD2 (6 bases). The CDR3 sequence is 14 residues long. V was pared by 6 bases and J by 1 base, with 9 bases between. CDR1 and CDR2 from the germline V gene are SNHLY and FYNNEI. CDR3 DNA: TGTGCCAGCAGGCCCGGGGGGAACACCGGGGAGCTGTTTTTT. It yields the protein CASRPGGNTGELFF.

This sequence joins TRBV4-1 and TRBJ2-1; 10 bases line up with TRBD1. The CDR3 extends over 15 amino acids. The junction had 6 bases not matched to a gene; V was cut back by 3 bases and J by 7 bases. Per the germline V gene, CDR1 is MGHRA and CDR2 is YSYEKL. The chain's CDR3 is CASSQGQGLVNEQFF. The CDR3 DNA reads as TGCGCCAGCAGCCAGGGACAGGGGTTAGTGAATGAGCAGTTCTTC.

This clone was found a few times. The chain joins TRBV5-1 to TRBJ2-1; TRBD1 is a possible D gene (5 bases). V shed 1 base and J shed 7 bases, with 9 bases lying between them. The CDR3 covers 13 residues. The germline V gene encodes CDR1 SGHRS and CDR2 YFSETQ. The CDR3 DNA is TGCGCCAGCAGCTTGTCCGGACAAAATGAGCAGTTCTTC. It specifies CASSLSGQNEQFF. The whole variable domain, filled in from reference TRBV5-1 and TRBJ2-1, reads KAGVTQTPRYLIKTRGQQVTLSCSPISGHRSVSWYQQTPGQGLQFLFEYFSETQRNKGNFPGRFSGRQFSNSRSEMNVSTLELGDSALYLCASSLSGQNEQFFGPGTRLTVL.

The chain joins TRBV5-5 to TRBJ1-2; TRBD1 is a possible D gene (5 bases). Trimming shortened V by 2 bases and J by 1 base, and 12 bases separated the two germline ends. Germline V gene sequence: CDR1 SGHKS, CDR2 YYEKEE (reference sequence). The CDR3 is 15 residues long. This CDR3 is CASSFTRGHNYGYTF. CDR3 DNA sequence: TGTGCCAGCAGCTTCACCAGAGGACATAACTATGGCTACACCTTC.

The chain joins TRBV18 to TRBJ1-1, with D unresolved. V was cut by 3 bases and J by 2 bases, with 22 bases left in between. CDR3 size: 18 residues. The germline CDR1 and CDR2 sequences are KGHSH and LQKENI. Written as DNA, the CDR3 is TGTGCCAGCTCACCCTCTTTATCACTAAGGTCGAAAAACACTGAAGCTTTCTTT. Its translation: CASSPSLSLRSKNTEAFF.

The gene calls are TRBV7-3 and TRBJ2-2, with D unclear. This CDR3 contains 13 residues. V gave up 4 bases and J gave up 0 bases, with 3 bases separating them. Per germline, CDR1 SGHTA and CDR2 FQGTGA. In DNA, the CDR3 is TGTGCCAGCAGCTCTGCGAACACCGGGGAGCTGTTTTTT. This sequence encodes CASSSANTGELFF.

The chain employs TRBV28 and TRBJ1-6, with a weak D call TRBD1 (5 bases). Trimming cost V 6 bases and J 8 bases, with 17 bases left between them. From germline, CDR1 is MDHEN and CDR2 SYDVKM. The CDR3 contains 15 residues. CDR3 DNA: TGTGCCAGCAGCCCTGGTCCCCAGGGTGATTCACCCCTCCACTTT. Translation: CASSPGPQGDSPLHF.